Below, 7 T cell receptor beta chains from the same sample are listed, as sequenced in a study of blood T cell repertoires in COVID-19 (dated by TCRdb to 2020 to 2021). The library came from the immunoSEQ multiplex PCR assay. TCRdb re-hosts the immuneACCESS table, in-frame sequences only. Its copies lack some clones; in the studies checked, an unresolved V gene accounts for under half of them, and the cause for the rest is not known. The sample table contains 60,000 to 70,000 clones; only one count was recorded for 70% to 90% of them. The ten largest clones capture 15% to 20% of the sample. Specimen: peripheral blood. All receptors come from a middle-aged man with COVID-19, enrolled during active disease.

The chain employs TRBV20-1 and TRBJ2-7, with TRBD2 matching over 7 bases. The germline V gene encodes CDR1 DFQATT and CDR2 SNEGSKA (reference sequence). This CDR3 comprises 13 residues. With 3 bases clipped from V and 3 bases from J, the junction kept 5 bases outside the gene matches. This CDR3 reads CSASRAGVYEQYF. In DNA, the CDR3 is TGCAGTGCTAGTCGGGCGGGGGTCTACGAGCAGTACTTC.

This chain uses TRBV5-6 with TRBJ2-2, with 7 bases fitting TRBD1. V lost 5 bases and J lost 4; bases outside the gene matches: 5. Germline lookup yields CDR1 SGHDT and CDR2 YYEEEE. This CDR3 is built from 14 residues. CDR3 residues: CASRISGGTGELFF. In DNA, the CDR3 is TGTGCCAGCAGAATCTCAGGGGGCACCGGGGAGCTGTTTTTT.

This clone was seen a single time. The gene calls are TRBV5-1 and TRBJ2-7; possible D gene TRBD1, 7 bases. The germline V and J ends were trimmed by 4 bases and 3 bases, with 17 bases remaining between them. Looked up from germline, CDR1 is SGHRS and CDR2 is YFSETQ. The CDR3 loop spans 15 amino acids. CDR3 DNA sequence: TGCGCCAGCAGCCCCCGCGGGACAGAAAACTACGAGCAGTACTTC. Translated: CASSPRGTENYEQYF.

The chain links TRBV6-5 to TRBJ1-6, with D possibly being TRBD1 (5 bases). The V and J ends lost 7 bases and 5 bases respectively, with 12 bases between them. CDR1 is MNHEY, CDR2 SVGAGI, per germline. CDR3 length: 14 amino acids. In DNA form, the CDR3 reads TGTGCCAGCAAAGGGGCGCAAAATAATTCACCCCTCCACTTT. Its protein is CASKGAQNNSPLHF.

J is TRBJ1-2 and V is TRBV30; 9 bases align to TRBD1. Germline values: CDR1 GTSNPN, CDR2 SVGIG (reference sequence). J was trimmed by 8 bases and V by 0 bases; bases with no gene match: 7. CDR3 length: 14 residues. CDR3 loop: CAWSVGQGGAGYTF. CDR3 nucleotides: TGTGCCTGGAGTGTGGGACAGGGCGGGGCAGGCTACACCTTC.

CDR3 sequence reads: CASRGQGSNQPQHF. As DNA, the CDR3 is TGTGCCAGCAGGGGACAGGGAAGCAATCAGCCCCAGCATTTT. The rearrangement links TRBV28 to TRBJ1-5; the match to TRBD1 covers 9 bases. This CDR3 contains 14 residues. Germline V gene data show CDR1 as MDHEN and CDR2 as SYDVKM. V was pared by 6 bases and J by 1 base, with 1 base of the junction left unmatched. Full variable domain (remainder filled in from reference TRBV28 and TRBJ1-5): DVKVTQSSRYLVKRTGEKVFLECVQDMDHENMFWYRQDPGLGLRLIYFSYDVKMKEKGDIPEGYSVSREKKERFSLILESASTNQTSMYLCASRGQGSNQPQHFGDGTRLSIL.

The genes are TRBV23-1 and TRBJ2-5; D is uncertain. TRBV23-1 qualifies as an ORF whose function is uncertain. Trimming shortened V by 4 bases and J by 7 bases, and 4 bases separated the two germline ends. The CDR3 extends over 10 amino acids. The CDR3 DNA follows: TGCGCCAGCAGTCGCGGGACCCAGTACTTC. This encodes CASSRGTQYF.